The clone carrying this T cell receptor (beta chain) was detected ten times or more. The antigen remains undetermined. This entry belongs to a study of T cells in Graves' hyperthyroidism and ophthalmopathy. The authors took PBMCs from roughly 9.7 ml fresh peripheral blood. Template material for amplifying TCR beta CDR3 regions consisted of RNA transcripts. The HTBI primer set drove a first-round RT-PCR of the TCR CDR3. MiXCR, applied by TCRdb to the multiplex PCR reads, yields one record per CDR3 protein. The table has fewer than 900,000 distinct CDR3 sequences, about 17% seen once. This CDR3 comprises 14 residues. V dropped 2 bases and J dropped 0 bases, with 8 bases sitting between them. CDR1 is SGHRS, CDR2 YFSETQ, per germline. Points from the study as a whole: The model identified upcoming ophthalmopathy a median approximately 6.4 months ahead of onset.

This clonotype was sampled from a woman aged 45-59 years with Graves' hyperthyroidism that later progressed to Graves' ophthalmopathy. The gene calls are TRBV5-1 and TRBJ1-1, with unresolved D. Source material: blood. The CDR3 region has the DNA TGCGCCAGCAGCTTACACAGATTGAACACTGAAGCTTTCTTT. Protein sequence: CASSLHRLNTEAFF.